These 13 T cell receptor beta chains were all obtained from the same sample, sequenced in a study of T cell repertoires in cytomegalovirus infection. Each CDR3 protein gets one entry after TCRdb re-called the reads with MiXCR. The sample holds some 200,000 distinct CDR3 sequences, under 25% seen once. Sequencing was done on a sample of PBMCs. These receptor sequences come from a human donor in good health (CMV status not recorded). Some clones in this sample may be carry-over from other donors' samples.

The chain uses TRBV20-1 and TRBJ2-3, with TRBD2 matching 11 bases. J lost 1 base, V lost 5 bases, and 2 bases had no gene match. CDR3 size: 14 residues. Germline values: CDR1 DFQATT, CDR2 SNEGSKA (reference sequence). Written as DNA, the CDR3 is TGCAGTGCTCCGACTAGCGGGGGCACAGATACGCAGTATTTT. This gives the protein CSAPTSGGTDTQYF.

This CDR3 is CASVGYSGNTIYF. CDR3 bases: TGTGCCAGCGTCGGGTACTCTGGAAACACCATATATTTT. J is TRBJ1-3 and V is TRBV6-5; D is uncertain. V was pared by 8 bases and J by 0 bases, with 8 bases between. Per germline, CDR1 MNHEY and CDR2 SVGAGI. The CDR3 is 13 amino acids.

The chain employs TRBV27 and TRBJ2-5; D is uncertain. V lost 4 bases to trimming and J lost 9 bases, with 12 bases between them. Germline V gene data show CDR1 as MNHEY and CDR2 as SMNVEV (reference sequence). The CDR3 covers 12 residues. The CDR3 loop reads CASSSFGRAQYF. The CDR3 coding sequence is TGTGCCAGCAGTTCATTTGGGCGAGCCCAGTACTTC.

The chain has TRBV28 and TRBJ2-1, with 9 bases matching TRBD2. From germline, CDR1 is MDHEN and CDR2 SYDVKM. The V segment lost 7 bases and the J segment 6 bases; nucleotides outside the gene matches: 10. The CDR3 contains 15 residues. CDR3 sequence reads: CASTPVTSGINEQFF. CDR3 nucleotides: TGTGCCAGCACACCCGTGACTAGCGGCATCAATGAGCAGTTCTTC.

This rearrangement joins TRBV10-3 to TRBJ1-5; TRBD1 matches at 11 bases. Trimming at V came to 6 bases and at J to 0 bases, leaving 1 base not matched to a gene. CDR3 length: 15 residues. The germline gives CDR1 ENHRY, CDR2 SYGVKD. This CDR3 reads CAIRGTGGSNQPQHF. CDR3 coding DNA: TGTGCCATCAGGGGGACAGGGGGTAGCAATCAGCCCCAGCATTTT.

The rearrangement links TRBV3-1 to TRBJ2-1, with TRBD2 matching over 7 bases. Per germline, CDR1 LGHDT and CDR2 YNNKEL (reference sequence). The CDR3 runs to 16 residues. V was pared by 0 bases and J by 5 bases, with 7 bases of the junction left unmatched. This CDR3 is CASSQDSLAEDNEQFF. Here the CDR3 DNA reads TGTGCCAGCAGCCAAGATTCCCTAGCGGAAGACAATGAGCAGTTCTTC.

V usage is TRBV19 and J usage is TRBJ2-3; D not resolved. Deletions cut 1 base from V and 3 bases from J, with 5 bases between. Germline V gene lookup returns CDR1 LNHDA and CDR2 SQIVND (reference sequence). The CDR3 contains 13 residues. CDR3 amino acids: CASSIAVTDTQYF. The CDR3 nucleotides are TGTGCCAGTAGTATAGCGGTGACAGATACGCAGTATTTT. The variable domain in full, completed from reference TRBV19 and TRBJ2-3, reads DGGITQSPKYLFRKEGQNVTLSCEQNLNHDAMYWYRQDPGQGLRLIYYSQIVNDFQKGDIAEGYSVSREKKESFPLTVTSAQKNPTAFYLCASSIAVTDTQYFGPGTRLTVL.

The rearrangement uses TRBV29-1 and TRBJ1-2; D gene uncertain. CDR3 length equals 11 residues. Germline-derived CDR1 and CDR2 are SQVTM and ANQGSEA. Between the trimmed V and J ends, which lost 4 bases and 4 bases, there was a span of 7 bases. The CDR3 loop reads CSVAGGYGYTF. DNA of the CDR3: TGCAGCGTTGCGGGAGGCTATGGCTACACCTTC.

There are many counts of this clonotype. The chain employs TRBV7-2 and TRBJ2-3; TRBD2 matches 7 bases. The CDR3 covers 15 residues. Per the germline V gene, CDR1 is SGHTA and CDR2 is FQGNSA. The V and J ends lost 5 bases and 0 bases, in that order; junction bases with no gene match: 5. The CDR3 DNA reads as TGTGCCAGCAGCCCGGGACTACCTAGCACAGATACGCAGTATTTT. Protein product: CASSPGLPSTDTQYF.

The gene calls are TRBV29-1 and TRBJ2-7; either TRBD1 or TRBD2 may fit D (6 bases each). Germline CDR1 reads SQVTM; CDR2 reads ANQGSEA. The CDR3 is 12 amino acids. V dropped 4 bases and J dropped 7 bases, with 14 bases sitting between them. The CDR3 DNA reads as TGCAGCGTTGTCCTACGGGGGCGGGAGCAGTACTTC. Protein: CSVVLRGREQYF.

The rearrangement links TRBV9 to TRBJ2-1; TRBD2 matches at 10 bases. Losses at the gene ends were 0 bases for V and 8 bases for J; bases not matched to a gene: 11. The V gene's germline CDR1 is SGDLS and CDR2 YYNGEE. This CDR3 has 17 amino acids. The CDR3 DNA is TGTGCCAGCAGCGTAGAGTGGTGGCTAGCGGGAGATGATGAGCAGTTCTTC. It yields the protein CASSVEWWLAGDDEQFF.

This clonotype was counted a few times. The CDR3 DNA reads TGTGCCAGCAGCCACGGACAGGGACACTCTGGAAACACCATATATTTT. Its translation is CASSHGQGHSGNTIYF. The chain employs TRBV7-6 and TRBJ1-3, with 8 nucleotides matching TRBD1. Looked up from germline, CDR1 is SGHVS and CDR2 is FNYEAQ. J gave up 0 bases and V 5 bases, and 6 bases lay outside the gene matches. CDR3 length: 16 residues.

This clonotype was counted a few times. The chain is built from TRBV5-6 and TRBJ2-1; 13 nucleotides align to TRBD2. Per the germline V gene, CDR1 is SGHDT and CDR2 is YYEEEE. The CDR3 length is 18 residues. V dropped 3 bases and J dropped 8; count of bases not matched to a gene: 14. CDR3 DNA sequence: TGTGCCAGCAGCTCGGGACTAGCGGGGAGGATCCTTGGGGATGAGCAGTTCTTC. It yields the protein CASSSGLAGRILGDEQFF. Variable domain in full (rest from reference TRBV5-6 and TRBJ2-1): DAGVTQSPTHLIKTRGQQVTLRCSPKSGHDTVSWYQQALGQGPQFIFQYYEEEERQRGNFPDRFSGHQFPNYSSELNVNALLLGDSALYLCASSSGLAGRILGDEQFFGPGTRLTVL.